This TCR beta chain was identified in a study of T cell responses to AZD1222 COVID-19 vaccine. As for this clone: What it binds is not known.

Broader study findings: Spike-specific TCR breadth rose after two AZD1222 doses, and depth rose as well. Donors, mostly white British, included more females; clonal diversity was possibly underestimated. Across spike, vaccine-associated CD4 TCRs were found, dominant at 160-218 and 743-854.

Per germline, CDR1 SGHRS and CDR2 YFSETQ. The CDR3 is 15 residues long. The V end lost 0 bases, the J end lost 7 bases, and 16 bases lay between the germline ends. The analysis combined second doses at about 4 or about 12 weeks. The method was immunoSEQ multiplex PCR; TCRdb's version includes in-frame clones alone and lacks a portion of them. The table includes 95,000 to 150,000 clones, approximately 92% detected once. The sequence came from an adult who received the AZD1222 COVID-19 vaccine. The rearrangement uses TRBV5-1 and TRBJ1-2, with a possible D match to TRBD1 (5 bases). This sample comprised peripheral blood, obtained 28 days after the second AZD1222 dose. The CDR3 region is CASSLAEGMGFGYTF. CDR3 sequence (DNA): TGCGCCAGCAGCTTGGCGGAGGGGATGGGGTTTGGCTACACCTTC.